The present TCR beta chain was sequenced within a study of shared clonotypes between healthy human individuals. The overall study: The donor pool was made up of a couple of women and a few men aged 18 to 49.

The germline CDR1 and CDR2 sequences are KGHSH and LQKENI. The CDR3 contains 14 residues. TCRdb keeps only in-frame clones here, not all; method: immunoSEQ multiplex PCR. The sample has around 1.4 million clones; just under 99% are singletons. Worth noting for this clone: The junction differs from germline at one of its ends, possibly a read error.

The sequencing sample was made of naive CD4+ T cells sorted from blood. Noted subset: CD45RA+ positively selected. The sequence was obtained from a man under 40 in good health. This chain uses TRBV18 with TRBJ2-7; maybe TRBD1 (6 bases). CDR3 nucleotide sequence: TGTGCCAGCTCACTACGGACAGCCTCCTATGAGCAGTACTTC. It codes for CASSLRTASYEQYF.